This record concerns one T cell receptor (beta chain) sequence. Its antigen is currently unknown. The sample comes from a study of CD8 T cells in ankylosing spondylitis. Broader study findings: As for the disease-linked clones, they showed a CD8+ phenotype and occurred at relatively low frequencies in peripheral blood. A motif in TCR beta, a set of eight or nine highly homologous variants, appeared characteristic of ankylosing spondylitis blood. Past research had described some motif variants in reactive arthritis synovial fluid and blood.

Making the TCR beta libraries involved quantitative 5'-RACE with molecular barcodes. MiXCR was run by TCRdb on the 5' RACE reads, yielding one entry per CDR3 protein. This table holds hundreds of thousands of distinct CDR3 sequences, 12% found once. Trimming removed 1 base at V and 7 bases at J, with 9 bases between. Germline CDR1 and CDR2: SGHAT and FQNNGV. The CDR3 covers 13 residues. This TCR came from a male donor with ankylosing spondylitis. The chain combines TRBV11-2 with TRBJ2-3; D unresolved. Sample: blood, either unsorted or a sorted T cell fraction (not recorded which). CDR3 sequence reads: CASSLGPIYTQYF. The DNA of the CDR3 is TGTGCCAGCAGCTTAGGCCCGATATATACGCAGTATTTT.